A single sample gave rise to the 22 T cell receptor beta chains below, sequenced in a study of response to subunit inactivated influenza vaccine. Using its own MiXCR run on the RT-PCR reads, TCRdb lists one record per CDR3 protein. The profile shows 500,000 or so distinct CDR3 sequences, approximately 10% of them singletons. The specimen comprised PBMCs from blood, sampled around seven weeks after vaccination. Every receptor here comes from a man aged 50-59 years who received an inactivated influenza vaccine.

This clonotype was picked up many times. V usage is TRBV10-3 and J usage is TRBJ2-5, with 10 bases that match TRBD1. Germline CDR1 is ENHRY and CDR2 is SYGVKD. The CDR3 is made up of 20 amino acids. V shed 6 bases, J shed 0 bases, and the junction held 19 bases outside the gene matches. CDR3 residues: CAISRLPPDWTGGYQETQYF. The CDR3 nucleotides are TGTGCCATCAGCCGACTCCCCCCGGATTGGACAGGGGGATACCAAGAGACCCAGTACTTC.

This clonotype has just a few counts. The chain is built from TRBV20-1 and TRBJ2-1; 8 positions agree with TRBD2. Germline assignment: CDR1 DFQATT and CDR2 SNEGSKA (reference sequence). V dropped 6 bases and J dropped 5; count of bases not matched to a gene: 12. The CDR3 totals 15 residues. CDR3 amino acids: CSAEDGTRSHNEQFF. In DNA form, the CDR3 reads TGCAGTGCCGAAGACGGGACTAGATCACACAATGAGCAGTTCTTC.

This clonotype was picked up a small number of times. The chain has TRBV7-2 and TRBJ2-1; no reliable D call. Trimming cost V 3 bases and J 11 bases, with 8 bases left between them. This CDR3 comprises 11 residues. The germline gives CDR1 SGHTA, CDR2 FQGNSA. The DNA for the CDR3 is TGTGCCAGCAGCTTTGAGGCGAAGCAGTTCTTC. Protein sequence: CASSFEAKQFF.

This clonotype is judged medium-sized. The genes are TRBV7-9 and TRBJ2-1; 7 bases agree with TRBD1. J was trimmed by 2 bases and V by 6 bases; bases with no gene match: 7. CDR3 length: 15 amino acids. Germline-derived CDR1 and CDR2 are SEHNR and FQNEAQ (reference sequence). CDR3 nucleotides: TGTGCCAGCAGTTTGGGGCAGGGGGCCTACAATGAGCAGTTCTTC. This codes for CASSLGQGAYNEQFF.

This clonotype was observed a few times. The rearrangement joins TRBV7-9 to TRBJ1-5; D not resolved. Looked up from germline, CDR1 is SEHNR and CDR2 is FQNEAQ (reference sequence). V was pared by 3 bases and J by 1 base, with 16 bases between. There are 17 residues in the CDR3. The CDR3 nucleotides read TGTGCCAGCAGCTTTGCAGGATCGGGAAGAAGCAATCAGCCCCAGCATTTT. This gives the protein CASSFAGSGRSNQPQHF. The full variable domain, with the rest looked up from reference TRBV7-9 and TRBJ1-5, is DTGVSQNPRHKITKRGQNVTFRCDPISEHNRLYWYRQTLGQGPEFLTYFQNEAQLEKSRLLSDRFSAERPKGSFSTLEIQRTEQGDSAMYLCASSFAGSGRSNQPQHFGDGTRLSIL.

The chain employs TRBV10-3 and TRBJ1-1; a possible D gene is TRBD1 (5 bases). Trimming shortened V by 6 bases and J by 6 bases, and 11 bases separated the two germline ends. The CDR3 runs to 12 residues. The germline CDR1 and CDR2 sequences are ENHRY and SYGVKD. The CDR3 sequence is CAIRGPLAEAFF. The CDR3, as DNA: TGTGCCATCAGGGGGCCGTTGGCTGAAGCTTTCTTT.

This clonotype has a handful of counts. For the CDR3, the DNA is TGCGCCAGCAGCCTTAGCGGGGGGGCCTATTCCTACGAGCAGTACTTC. Protein product: CASSLSGGAYSYEQYF. This chain uses TRBV4-1 with TRBJ2-7, with 11 bases lining up with TRBD2. From germline, CDR1 is MGHRA and CDR2 YSYEKL. Trimming cost V 4 bases and J 1 base; bases outside gene matches: 6. CDR3 length: 16 residues.

The V call is TRBV11-2, the J call TRBJ1-5; D possibly corresponds to TRBD1 (6 bases). The germline V gene has CDR1 SGHAT and CDR2 FQNNGV. Trimming removed 3 bases at V and 0 bases at J, with 18 bases between. CDR3 length equals 18 residues. The CDR3 here is CASSLLGGGGHSNQPQHF. Written as DNA, the CDR3 is TGTGCCAGCAGCTTGCTGGGGGGAGGGGGACATAGCAATCAGCCCCAGCATTTT. The entire variable domain, with the rest obtained from reference TRBV11-2 and TRBJ1-5, is as follows: EAGVAQSPRYKIIEKRQSVAFWCNPISGHATLYWYQQILGQGPKLLIQFQNNGVVDDSQLPKDRFSAERLKGVDSTLKIQPAKLEDSAVYLCASSLLGGGGHSNQPQHFGDGTRLSIL.

V usage is TRBV18 and J usage is TRBJ2-7; no definite D call. The V and J ends lost 5 bases and 0 bases respectively, with 8 bases between them. The CDR3 is made up of 13 amino acids. Germline V CDR1 and CDR2: KGHSH, LQKENI. This CDR3 is CASSAPISYEQYF. The CDR3 nucleotides are TGTGCCAGCTCAGCCCCTATCTCCTACGAGCAGTACTTC. The variable domain in full, completed from reference TRBV18 and TRBJ2-7, reads NAGVMQNPRHLVRRRGQEARLRCSPMKGHSHVYWYRQLPEEGLKFMVYLQKENIIDESGMPKERFSAEFPKEGPSILRIQQVVRGDSAAYFCASSAPISYEQYFGPGTRLTVT.

V gene TRBV20-1 combines with J gene TRBJ2-5, with D possibly being TRBD1 (6 bases). Germline values: CDR1 DFQATT, CDR2 SNEGSKA (reference sequence). The CDR3 is 14 residues long. The V gene lost 2 bases and the J gene lost 2 bases, with 12 bases spanning the gap. CDR3 DNA: TGCAGTGCTAGAAAAATACAGGGACAAGAGACCCAGTACTTC. The encoded protein is CSARKIQGQETQYF.

The sample holds a few counts of this clonotype. V and J are TRBV10-3 and TRBJ2-6; 8 bases match TRBD1. The CDR3 length is 18 residues. Germline V gene data show CDR1 as ENHRY and CDR2 as SYGVKD. Germline trimming cut 9 bases from V and 2 bases from J; bases unmatched to any gene: 15. The CDR3 DNA reads as TGTGCCATAAGGACCTGGTCCCAGGGGGCAACTGGGGCCAACGTCCTGACTTTC. Its translation is CAIRTWSQGATGANVLTF.

V usage is TRBV6-1 and J usage is TRBJ2-2; D might be TRBD2 (6 bases). Per the germline V gene, CDR1 is MNHNS and CDR2 is SASEGT. The CDR3 loop spans 15 amino acids. V was trimmed by 3 bases and J by 6 bases, leaving 14 bases between them. The CDR3 DNA sequence: TGTGCCAGCAGTGACTGGGGGGATGGCCCCGGGGAGCTGTTTTTT. It codes for CASSDWGDGPGELFF.

This clonotype was counted ten times or more. V usage is TRBV7-2 and J usage is TRBJ2-2, with no clear D. V was clipped by 6 bases and J by 1 base, with 6 bases between them. The CDR3 is 13 amino acids. Looked up from germline, CDR1 is SGHTA and CDR2 is FQGNSA. CDR3: CASSFRNTGELFF. In DNA form, the CDR3 reads TGTGCCAGCAGTTTTAGGAACACCGGGGAGCTGTTTTTT.

This clonotype was recorded a few times. The rearrangement joins TRBV6-1 to TRBJ2-7; no firm D call. V lost 6 bases and J 3 bases, leaving 15 bases between the germline ends. Germline loops: CDR1 MNHNS, CDR2 SASEGT. The CDR3 contains 14 residues. CDR3 region: CASRKDGLYYEQYF. The CDR3, as DNA: TGTGCCAGCAGGAAGGATGGCCTTTACTACGAGCAGTACTTC.

This clonotype was observed many times. The V call is TRBV4-3, the J call TRBJ2-1; the D gene is possibly TRBD1 (5 bases). Germline loops: CDR1 LGHNA, CDR2 YSLEER. The V end lost 2 bases, the J end lost 5 bases, and 10 bases lay between the germline ends. There are 14 residues in the CDR3. CDR3 DNA sequence: TGCGCCAGCAGCCAAATGGACACGAACAATGAGCAGTTCTTC. Its protein is CASSQMDTNNEQFF.

This chain uses TRBV3-1 with TRBJ2-5, with 8 positions matching TRBD2. V was pared by 3 bases and J by 5 bases, with 5 bases of the junction left unmatched. Germline V gene sequence: CDR1 LGHDT, CDR2 YNNKEL (reference sequence). The CDR3 totals 14 residues. CDR3 nucleotides: TGTGCCAGCAGCCAGGGGACTAGATCGGAGACCCAGTACTTC. This translates into CASSQGTRSETQYF.

The V and J genes are TRBV5-1 and TRBJ2-7, with no clear D. With 0 bases removed from V and 3 bases from J, the gap between germline ends came to 10 bases. CDR1 SGHRS and CDR2 YFSETQ come from the germline V gene. The CDR3 consists of 14 residues. CDR3 in amino acids: CASSLDPEFYEQYF. The CDR3, as DNA: TGCGCCAGCAGCTTGGACCCCGAATTCTACGAGCAGTACTTC.

The table lists this clonotype with a few counts. The CDR3 sequence is CATSRDDTGANVLTF. The CDR3 DNA reads TGTGCCACCAGCAGAGATGACACTGGGGCCAACGTCCTGACTTTC. The chain links TRBV15 to TRBJ2-6; D uncertain. Germline V CDR1 and CDR2: LNHNV, YYDKDF (reference sequence). This CDR3 region has 15 residues. V lost 0 bases and J lost 2, with 5 bases in between.

A few counts support this clonotype. The gene calls are TRBV4-1 and TRBJ1-5; possibly TRBD1 for D (6 bases). The length of the CDR3 is 16 residues. In germline, CDR1 is MGHRA, CDR2 YSYEKL. V was pared by 2 bases and J by 3 bases, with 14 bases between. CDR3 sequence reads: CASSQSPRGPNQPQHF. The CDR3 bases are TGCGCCAGCAGCCAATCACCCAGGGGACCCAATCAGCCCCAGCATTTT.

The rearrangement uses TRBV20-1 and TRBJ2-2, with a possible D match to TRBD1 (6 bases). V lost 5 bases, J lost 4 bases, and 35 bases lay in between. The CDR3 runs 21 residues. CDR1 and CDR2 (germline): DFQATT, SNEGSKA (reference sequence). CDR3 protein: CSAASPPVTGESGWATGELFF. The CDR3 coding sequence is TGCAGTGCTGCCTCCCCCCCCGTGACAGGAGAGAGCGGATGGGCCACCGGGGAGCTGTTTTTT.

The rearrangement links TRBV4-2 to TRBJ2-2; 8 bases are shared with TRBD2. Trimming at V came to 1 base and at J to 4 bases, leaving 8 bases not matched to a gene. There are 17 residues in the CDR3. CDR1 LGHNA and CDR2 YNFKEQ come from the germline V gene. The CDR3 is CASSQATGGRVTGELFF. In nucleotides, the CDR3 is TGTGCCAGCAGCCAAGCGACGGGGGGGCGCGTCACCGGGGAGCTGTTTTTT.

This clonotype has a handful of counts. J is TRBJ2-7 and V is TRBV15; 9 bases map to TRBD2. The CDR3 is 15 amino acids. The ends lost 3 bases at V and 0 bases at J; junction bases unmatched: 3. Germline V lookup: CDR1 LNHNV, CDR2 YYDKDF (reference sequence). DNA of the CDR3: TGTGCCACCAGCAGTCAGCGGGGGGACTCCTACGAGCAGTACTTC. Its translation: CATSSQRGDSYEQYF.